Shown below are 10 T cell receptor beta chains from a single sample sequenced in a study of cytomegalovirus exposure and HLA in healthy donors. The PCR made use of 60 Vbeta and 13 Jbeta primers. The data were produced by immunoSEQ multiplex PCR, yet TCRdb's version contains in-frame clones alone and is incomplete. The sample carries about 170,000 clones, about 76% recorded once. What was sequenced was PBMCs. These receptors were obtained from a woman under 30 in good health and CMV-seropositive.

The V call is TRBV5-1, the J call TRBJ2-7, with D tentatively TRBD1 (6 bases). The CDR3 spans 14 residues. The germline gives CDR1 SGHRS, CDR2 YFSETQ. Deletions cut 0 bases from V and 3 bases from J, with 10 bases between. The CDR3 DNA sequence: TGCGCCAGCAGCTTGGCGCCCAGGGGCTACGAGCAGTACTTC. Its protein product is CASSLAPRGYEQYF.

The chain combines TRBV5-6 with TRBJ2-6, with 9 bases aligning to TRBD1. Germline CDR1 is SGHDT and CDR2 is YYEEEE. With 1 base clipped from V and 2 bases from J, the junction kept 1 base outside the gene matches. CDR3 length: 16 amino acids. The CDR3 DNA follows: TGTGCCAGCAGCTTGACAGGGGGCGCTGGGGCCAACGTCCTGACTTTC. Residues: CASSLTGGAGANVLTF.

The table lists this clone with a count of one. The gene calls are TRBV14 and TRBJ2-7; 9 bases map to TRBD1. The CDR3 has 17 amino acids. V lost 6 bases and J lost 0; bases outside the gene matches: 12. The germline V gene encodes CDR1 SGHDN and CDR2 FVKESK. The CDR3 reads CASSLSPGQGGSYEQYF. CDR3 bases: TGTGCCAGCAGTCTCTCCCCGGGACAGGGAGGCTCCTACGAGCAGTACTTC.

The chain links TRBV7-2 to TRBJ1-1, with 8 positions matching TRBD1. The CDR3 has 15 residues. The ends lost 5 bases at V and 1 base at J; junction bases unmatched: 6. Germline assignment: CDR1 SGHTA and CDR2 FQGNSA. The CDR3 protein is CASSDSDRANTEAFF. The CDR3, as DNA: TGTGCCAGCAGCGATTCGGACAGGGCGAACACTGAAGCTTTCTTT. Together with reference TRBV7-2 and TRBJ1-1, the CDR3 gives the full variable domain: GAGVSQSPSNKVTEKGKDVELRCDPISGHTALYWYRQSLGQGLEFLIYFQGNSAPDKSGLPSDRFSAERTGGSVSTLTIQRTQQEDSAVYLCASSDSDRANTEAFFGQGTRLTVV.

J is TRBJ1-1 and V is TRBV4-1; 7 bases align to TRBD1. The junction had 2 bases not matched to a gene; V was cut back by 1 base and J by 6 bases. The CDR3 consists of 13 residues. CDR1 is MGHRA and CDR2 is YSYEKL in the germline V gene. DNA of the CDR3: TGCGCCAGCAGCCAAGGAAGGGGGCCTGAAGCTTTCTTT. Protein: CASSQGRGPEAFF.

The rearrangement joins TRBV5-6 to TRBJ2-5, with 15 bases identical to TRBD2. This CDR3 has 15 amino acids. Germline CDR1 and CDR2: SGHDT and YYEEEE. V trimming: 3 bases; J trimming: 7 bases; junction bases outside the gene matches: 4. CDR3 residues: CASSSWTSGGATQYF. For the CDR3, the DNA is TGTGCCAGCAGCTCCTGGACTAGCGGGGGGGCGACCCAGTACTTC.

The chain is built from TRBV27 and TRBJ2-7; possibly TRBD2 for D (6 bases). Per the germline V gene, CDR1 is MNHEY and CDR2 is SMNVEV (reference sequence). This CDR3 contains 16 residues. Between the trimmed V and J ends, which lost 1 base and 4 bases, there was a span of 17 bases. CDR3 amino acids: CASSLFGGPAGYEQYF. CDR3 in DNA: TGTGCCAGCAGTTTATTTGGCGGACCTGCGGGGTACGAGCAGTACTTC.

The chain recombines TRBV6-1 with TRBJ1-2, with unresolved D. The germline V gene has CDR1 MNHNS and CDR2 SASEGT. V dropped 1 base and J dropped 4 bases, with 7 bases sitting between them. The CDR3 sequence is 13 residues long. CDR3 sequence (DNA): TGTGCCAGCAGTGAAGGGCTTGGCTATGGCTACACCTTC. Protein: CASSEGLGYGYTF.

This clone appeared a few times. The chain uses TRBV2 and TRBJ1-2, with D possibly being TRBD1 (5 bases). Germline-derived CDR1 and CDR2 are SNHLY and FYNNEI. V shed 3 bases and J shed 11 bases, with 16 bases lying between them. The CDR3 contains 13 residues. The CDR3: CASSDVTAGSYTF. The CDR3 DNA sequence: TGTGCCAGCAGTGACGTGACAGCGGGTAGTTACACCTTC.

This rearrangement joins TRBV13 to TRBJ2-7; D possibly corresponds to TRBD2 (6 bases). Per germline, CDR1 PRHDT and CDR2 FYEKMQ (reference sequence). CDR3 size: 15 residues. Trimming removed 4 bases at V and 3 bases at J, with 16 bases between. The CDR3 bases are TGTGCCAGCAGCTCGGCTGTCGCGGGAATCTACGAGCAGTACTTC. Amino acids: CASSSAVAGIYEQYF.